The 23 T cell receptor beta chains presented below share a single source sample, sequenced in a study of OX40 agonist ivuxolimab in advanced cancers. TCRdb's table, derived via immunoSEQ multiplex PCR, lists solely in-frame clones and lacks some. The repertoire holds fewer than 75,000 clones, with about 87% as singletons. This specimen consisted of CD4+ or CD8+ T cells sorted from blood, obtained in a trial of the OX40 agonist ivuxolimab. The origin of the receptors is an adult with an advanced solid tumor such as melanoma, head and neck, liver or kidney cancer.

This rearrangement joins TRBV19 to TRBJ1-3, with D maybe TRBD1 (5 bases). Trimming took 9 bases from V and 4 from J, leaving 16 bases between them. The CDR3 length is 14 residues. CDR1 LNHDA and CDR2 SQIVND come from the germline V gene (reference sequence). CDR3 sequence (DNA): TGTGCCAGCACTGCCGGGGCGGGCGGAAACACCATATATTTT. Translated: CASTAGAGGNTIYF.

The chain combines TRBV5-6 with TRBJ2-7; no clear D gene. The V gene lost 3 bases and the J gene lost 1 base, with 5 bases spanning the gap. This CDR3 is built from 12 residues. Germline-derived CDR1 and CDR2 are SGHDT and YYEEEE. The CDR3 reads CASSSSSYEQYF. The CDR3 DNA follows: TGTGCCAGCAGCTCGTCTTCCTACGAGCAGTACTTC.

The chain is built from TRBV19 and TRBJ2-5; D is uncertain. Trimming took 3 bases from V and 5 from J, leaving 10 bases between them. This CDR3 has 13 amino acids. Germline loops: CDR1 LNHDA, CDR2 SQIVND (reference sequence). Here the CDR3 DNA reads TGTGCCAGTAGTATGGAGCGTGTGGAGACCCAGTACTTC. This gives the protein CASSMERVETQYF.

This rearrangement joins TRBV5-8 to TRBJ2-3; weak D call: TRBD2 (6 bases). Trimming pared 4 bases from V and 2 bases from J, leaving 14 bases between. Germline-derived CDR1 and CDR2 are SGHTS and YDEGEE. This CDR3 comprises 15 residues. This CDR3 is CASSELGEATDTQYF. The CDR3 nucleotides are TGTGCCAGCAGCGAGCTCGGGGAGGCCACAGATACGCAGTATTTT.

The chain uses TRBV4-1 and TRBJ2-2, with a weak D call TRBD1 (7 bases). Trimming took off 5 bases at V and 0 bases at J, with 13 bases between the two ends. CDR3 length: 16 residues. Per the germline V gene, CDR1 is MGHRA and CDR2 is YSYEKL. Here the CDR3 DNA reads TGCGCCAGCAGCGGCGCAGGGGGGACGAACACCGGGGAGCTGTTTTTT. Its translation: CASSGAGGTNTGELFF.

Here the CDR3 DNA reads TGTGCCAGCAGCTTGGAAGGGCTAGGAAACACCATATATTTT. This encodes CASSLEGLGNTIYF. V usage is TRBV5-5 and J usage is TRBJ1-3; no firm D call. The length of the CDR3 is 14 residues. Trimming took off 0 bases at V and 4 bases at J, with 8 bases between the two ends. The V gene's germline CDR1 is SGHKS and CDR2 YYEKEE (reference sequence).

The V call is TRBV7-2, the J call TRBJ1-3; D perhaps matches TRBD1 (5 bases). Trimming cost V 1 base and J 3 bases, with 10 bases left between them. CDR1 and CDR2 from the germline V gene are SGHTA and FQGNSA. This CDR3 has 15 amino acids. For the CDR3, the DNA is TGTGCCAGCAGCTTAGACAGGTCTGGTGGAAACACCATATATTTT. Its protein product is CASSLDRSGGNTIYF.

The genes are TRBV28 and TRBJ2-7; TRBD1 is a possible D gene (5 bases). The germline V gene encodes CDR1 MDHEN and CDR2 SYDVKM. This CDR3 has 13 amino acids. Trimming took 6 bases from V and 2 from J, leaving 11 bases between them. The CDR3: CASRPGLAYEQYF. CDR3 bases: TGTGCCAGCAGACCAGGGTTGGCCTACGAGCAGTACTTC.

This chain joins TRBV6-1 and TRBJ1-1; TRBD1 matches at 10 bases. V lost 3 bases, J lost 6 bases, and 4 bases stayed unmatched. The germline gives CDR1 MNHNS, CDR2 SASEGT. The CDR3 covers 14 residues. The CDR3 DNA reads TGTGCCAGCAGTGAGGGACAGGGGAGGTCTGAAGCTTTCTTT. Amino acid sequence: CASSEGQGRSEAFF.

This clone was found a few times. The gene calls are TRBV18 and TRBJ1-1, with 7 bases matching TRBD1. The CDR3 runs 13 residues. V lost 4 bases, J lost 7 bases, and 6 bases stayed unmatched. The germline gives CDR1 KGHSH, CDR2 LQKENI. CDR3 bases: TGTGCCAGCTCACGGGGACAGCAGAATGAAGCTTTCTTT. Translated: CASSRGQQNEAFF.

This clone has just one count. The chain recombines TRBV11-3 with TRBJ2-3, with 13 bases that match TRBD2. Germline CDR1 reads SGHNT; CDR2 reads YENEEA. The CDR3 loop spans 16 amino acids. The trim removed 5 bases at V and 4 bases at J, leaving 6 bases unmatched. The DNA of the CDR3 is TGTGCCAGCAGCCTACTAGCGGGAGGGGTTGCAGATACGCAGTATTTT. Protein: CASSLLAGGVADTQYF.

The chain carries TRBV7-9 and TRBJ2-5; tentative D call: TRBD2 (5 bases). CDR3 size: 14 residues. Looked up from germline, CDR1 is SEHNR and CDR2 is FQNEAQ (reference sequence). V shed 5 bases and J shed 7 bases, with 17 bases lying between them. The CDR3: CASSVELDGGTQYF. The CDR3 DNA reads as TGTGCCAGCAGCGTAGAGCTTGACGGAGGGACCCAGTACTTC.

The CDR3 is CASSFRGNTIYF. The CDR3 DNA reads TGTGCCAGCAGCTTCAGGGGAAACACCATATATTTT. V gene TRBV11-2 combines with J gene TRBJ1-3; D is ambiguous. The V end lost 3 bases, the J end lost 4 bases, and 4 bases lay between the germline ends. Germline V gene data show CDR1 as SGHAT and CDR2 as FQNNGV. CDR3 length: 12 amino acids.

The chain recombines TRBV10-3 with TRBJ2-3, with D uncertain. The V gene lost 3 bases and the J gene lost 7 bases, with 20 bases spanning the gap. Germline CDR1 reads ENHRY; CDR2 reads SYGVKD. This CDR3 is 16 amino acids long. The CDR3 reads CAISDPSQLKPYTQYF. In DNA form, the CDR3 reads TGTGCCATCAGTGACCCTTCTCAACTTAAACCATATACGCAGTATTTT.

The chain couples TRBV7-2 to TRBJ1-4; D unresolved. The CDR3 spans 12 residues. V shed 7 bases and J shed 7 bases, with 10 bases lying between them. From germline, CDR1 is SGHTA and CDR2 FQGNSA. In DNA form, the CDR3 reads TGTGCCAGCACCCGCCGGGGTGAAAAACTGTTTTTT. Amino acids: CASTRRGEKLFF.

The chain recombines TRBV5-4 with TRBJ2-3; TRBD2 might be the D (5 bases). In germline, CDR1 is SGHNT, CDR2 YYREEE (reference sequence). Trimming took off 4 bases at V and 4 bases at J, with 13 bases between the two ends. This CDR3 region has 14 residues. In DNA form, the CDR3 reads TGTGCCAGCAGCCCGGAGGCGGCGGCAGATACGCAGTATTTT. This encodes CASSPEAAADTQYF.

This chain uses TRBV6-1 with TRBJ2-1; 9 positions agree with TRBD2. Trimming cost V 1 base and J 10 bases; bases outside gene matches: 8. The CDR3 consists of 15 residues. Germline V gene sequence: CDR1 MNHNS, CDR2 SASEGT. The CDR3 nucleotides are TGTGCCAGCAGTGAAGGGAGTAGCGGGAGTGGGGAGCAGTTCTTC. Its protein product is CASSEGSSGSGEQFF.

CDR3 loop: CASSLETGSTDTQYF. The DNA of the CDR3 is TGTGCCAGCAGTTTAGAGACAGGTAGCACAGATACGCAGTATTTT. This sequence joins TRBV28 and TRBJ2-3; D is possibly TRBD1 (6 bases). V was shortened by 2 bases and J by 0 bases, with 9 bases between the two germline ends. The germline V gene has CDR1 MDHEN and CDR2 SYDVKM. The CDR3 loop spans 15 amino acids. Supplemented by reference TRBV28 and TRBJ2-3, the full variable domain reads DVKVTQSSRYLVKRTGEKVFLECVQDMDHENMFWYRQDPGLGLRLIYFSYDVKMKEKGDIPEGYSVSREKKERFSLILESASTNQTSMYLCASSLETGSTDTQYFGPGTRLTVL.

This clone came up once. This chain joins TRBV19 and TRBJ2-3; 9 bases are shared with TRBD2. CDR1 is LNHDA, CDR2 SQIVND, per germline (reference sequence). CDR3 length equals 15 residues. Germline trimming cut 6 bases from V and 0 bases from J; bases unmatched to any gene: 4. CDR3 sequence reads: CASSAGGVSTDTQYF. DNA of the CDR3: TGTGCCAGTAGCGCGGGAGGGGTCAGCACAGATACGCAGTATTTT.

This rearrangement joins TRBV5-1 to TRBJ2-1; D uncertain. CDR3 size: 18 residues. Germline V gives CDR1 SGHRS, CDR2 YFSETQ. V was pared by 4 bases and J by 0 bases, with 20 bases between. CDR3: CASSQTGIGPSSYNEQFF. The CDR3, as DNA: TGCGCCAGCAGCCAGACGGGTATAGGGCCGAGCTCCTACAATGAGCAGTTCTTC.

This chain uses TRBV5-1 with TRBJ1-1, with D perhaps matching TRBD1 (5 bases). The V gene lost 6 bases and the J gene lost 1 base, with 13 bases spanning the gap. The germline V gene encodes CDR1 SGHRS and CDR2 YFSETQ. CDR3 length equals 14 residues. The CDR3 sequence is CASTPGQENTEAFF. The CDR3 nucleotides are TGCGCCAGCACTCCGGGGCAGGAGAACACTGAAGCTTTCTTT.

The chain couples TRBV28 to TRBJ2-3, with 9 bases lining up with TRBD1. This CDR3 has 16 amino acids. Germline V gene data show CDR1 as MDHEN and CDR2 as SYDVKM. V lost 4 bases and J lost 2; bases outside the gene matches: 7. The CDR3, as DNA: TGTGCCAGCAGTTCGACGGGACAGGGATTCACAGATACGCAGTATTTT. This sequence encodes CASSSTGQGFTDTQYF.

The chain recombines TRBV6-6 with TRBJ2-2; D possibly corresponds to TRBD2 (5 bases). The CDR3 contains 15 residues. Germline assignment: CDR1 MNHNY and CDR2 SVGAGI (reference sequence). Trimming shortened V by 7 bases and J by 5 bases, and 17 bases separated the two germline ends. The CDR3 DNA reads as TGTGCCAGCACCTTTAAGGGTTCGGGGACCGGGGAGCTGTTTTTT. The encoded protein is CASTFKGSGTGELFF.